These T cell receptor beta chains were read from a single sample in a study of blood T cell repertoires in COVID-19. Sequencing was performed with immunoSEQ multiplex PCR; in TCRdb, only in-frame clones are kept and a portion is missing. The sample has some 140,000 clones; approximately 83% are singletons. Sequenced material: peripheral blood. All receptors derive from a woman aged 55-75 years with COVID-19, enrolled during active disease. Both conserved end residues are part of each CDR3. Size is omitted from some rows. Given values are once, few, many or a class for expanded clones.

J	size	length	V	CDR3
TRBJ1-2	NA	14	TRBV30	CAWGVSPRDSGYTF
TRBJ2-3	NA	15	TRBV5-6	CASSLKGLGLDTQYF
TRBJ2-5	NA	17	TRBV5-1	CASSLGLAGGNVETQYF
TRBJ2-5	NA	13	TRBV7-2	CASSLSSGETQYF
TRBJ2-2	NA	19	TRBV19	CASSIERRGRLANTGELFF
TRBJ1-1	NA	15	TRBV5-5	CASSLNVGGLSEAFF
TRBJ1-2	NA	12	TRBV30	CAWSVNSGGHTF
TRBJ1-2	NA	15	TRBV11-2	CASRRSGTGAYGYTF
TRBJ1-1	NA	12	TRBV3-1/TRBV3-2	CASSSGDRGAFF
TRBJ1-2	NA	12	TRBV11-2	CASGHGLLGYTF
TRBJ2-7	NA	13	TRBV18	CASSNPREYEQYF
TRBJ2-1	NA	13	TRBV11-2	CASTTTAHNEQFF
TRBJ2-1	few	16	TRBV13	CASFALAGVIHNEQFF
TRBJ2-7	NA	13	TRBV27	CASSSRPSYEQYF
TRBJ2-7	NA	16	TRBV6-6	CASSYSGGGSSYEQYF
TRBJ2-1	NA	14	TRBV15	CATSVGRGSVEQFF
TRBJ2-1	NA	15	TRBV5-5	CASTRQGPITNEQFF
TRBJ2-5	once	15	TRBV27	CASSLNRGGRETQYF
TRBJ1-5	NA	15	TRBV6-6	CASSYKGQSNQPQHF
TRBJ1-1	few	14	TRBV7-9	CASSPQGANTEAFF
TRBJ2-5	NA	20	TRBV7-8	CASSRTTSTSGSFISETQYF
TRBJ1-1	NA	14	TRBV5-4	CASSLVAGNTEAFF
TRBJ1-3	NA	16	TRBV18	CASSRDSASRGNTIYF
TRBJ2-5	NA	13	TRBV5-5	CASSPGGWETQYF
TRBJ1-2	NA	15	TRBV19	CASRTRTELNYGYTF
TRBJ1-2	many	16	TRBV6-4	CASRWTGKGGVYGYTF
TRBJ2-7	NA	14	TRBV27	CASSRASGSYEQYF
TRBJ2-2	NA	16	TRBV6-6	CASSTLAGGDTGELFF
TRBJ2-2	NA	13	TRBV10-3	CAISVTSSGELFF
TRBJ1-1	NA	14	TRBV5-1	CASSADTGLTEAFF
TRBJ1-2	NA	15	TRBV19	CASSIGPGNDYGYTF
TRBJ1-1	once	12	TRBV11-1	CASSFNRDEAFF
TRBJ2-5	NA	14	TRBV5-1	CASSTGPAQETQYF
TRBJ2-1	NA	15	TRBV9	CASSVVSGPQREQFF
TRBJ2-5	NA	13	TRBV6-1	CASSESARGTQYF
TRBJ1-4	once	14	TRBV6-1	CASRGGRTNEKLFF
TRBJ2-5	once	16	TRBV18	CASSPNRGGAGETQYF
TRBJ1-1	NA	14	TRBV5-1	CASSSPRRGTEAFF
TRBJ2-2	once	14	TRBV6-4	CAAGDIANTGELFF
TRBJ2-1	NA	15	TRBV6-6	CASRSGPSSYNEQFF
TRBJ1-6	NA	17	TRBV5-1	CASSLDRQKSLNSPLHF
TRBJ2-4	NA	15	TRBV5-1	CASSGTSVGKNIQYF
TRBJ2-7	NA	16	TRBV11-3	CASSLSPRVSSYEQYF
TRBJ2-5	NA	17	TRBV18	CASSQGTSGGPQETQYF